This TCR beta chain was identified in a study of CD8+CD57+ T cells in acquired aplastic anemia. For the study at large: The mean DNA yield obtained from sorted CD4+ and CD8+ cells came to 3.2 ug.

All sequencing subjects had displayed CD8+CD57+ cell expansion on flow cytometry. Genomic DNA, the template, was used for profiling of the TCR beta VDJ and CDR3. MiXCR, run by TCRdb on the reads, gives a single entry per CDR3 protein. The sample includes under 350,000 distinct CDR3 sequences, approximately 58% of them seen just once. Sequenced sample: sorted CD4+, CD8+, or CD8+CD57+ T cells (not recorded which) from PBMCs. The receptor was isolated from a human donor with aplastic anemia.

Here the CDR3 DNA reads TGTGCCAGCAGCCAAGACGGGGGACAGTTTGAAGCTTTCTTT. Translation: CASSQDGGQFEAFF. The chain carries TRBV5-5 and TRBJ1-1; TRBD1 aligns across 7 bases. The V gene end was trimmed by 4 bases and the J gene end by 7 bases; junction bases not matched to a gene: 10. The CDR3 sequence is 14 residues long. Looked up from germline, CDR1 is SGHKS and CDR2 is YYEKEE (reference sequence).